The 9 T cell receptor beta chains presented below share a single source sample, sequenced in a study of shared T cell receptors in the human thymus. Only in-frame clones appear in the TCRdb table, and some are missing; sequencing was by immunoSEQ multiplex PCR. This sample carries about 380,000 clones, more than 85% of them seen once, and the ten largest clones take approximately 0.018%. Sequencing was carried out using thymocytes. These receptors were collected from a human donor.

J is TRBJ1-5 and V is TRBV6-6; D is perhaps TRBD1 (5 bases). Looked up from germline, CDR1 is MNHNY and CDR2 is SVGAGI (reference sequence). This CDR3 comprises 14 residues. V lost 6 bases and J 5 bases, leaving 14 bases between the germline ends. In nucleotides, the CDR3 is TGTGCCAGCAGAAGGAGGGGAGACGATCAGCCCCAGCATTTT. Translating gives CASRRRGDDQPQHF.

The V gene is TRBV18, the J gene TRBJ2-1; D is possibly TRBD1 or TRBD2 (7 bases each). V lost 3 bases to trimming and J lost 5 bases, with 17 bases between them. Germline assignment: CDR1 KGHSH and CDR2 LQKENI. CDR3 length equals 16 residues. CDR3 coding DNA: TGTGCCAGCTCACCCCAGCCAGGGGGAGGGGACAATGAGCAGTTCTTC. Translating it yields CASSPQPGGGDNEQFF.

The V call is TRBV28, the J call TRBJ2-3; no firm D call. V was trimmed by 7 bases and J by 4 bases, leaving 0 bases between them. Germline CDR1 reads MDHEN; CDR2 reads SYDVKM. The CDR3 has 9 amino acids. The CDR3, as DNA: TGTGCCAGCACAGATACGCAGTATTTT. Amino acids: CASTDTQYF. The variable domain in full, with the rest retrieved from reference TRBV28 and TRBJ2-3, is DVKVTQSSRYLVKRTGEKVFLECVQDMDHENMFWYRQDPGLGLRLIYFSYDVKMKEKGDIPEGYSVSREKKERFSLILESASTNQTSMYLCASTDTQYFGPGTRLTVL.

V and J are TRBV7-9 and TRBJ2-5; the D is unclear. Germline V CDR1 and CDR2: SEHNR, FQNEAQ (reference sequence). This CDR3 is built from 17 residues. V was pared by 5 bases and J by 5 bases, with 24 bases between. CDR3 region: CASSPRPDRKGWETQYF. The CDR3 nucleotides read TGTGCCAGCAGCCCCCGCCCGGATAGGAAAGGATGGGAGACCCAGTACTTC.

The rearrangement links TRBV19 to TRBJ2-1; D is unresolved. Germline V CDR1 and CDR2: LNHDA, SQIVND (reference sequence). The CDR3 runs 14 residues. Deletions cut 1 base from V and 5 bases from J, with 9 bases between. Written as DNA, the CDR3 is TGTGCCAGTAGTATAGTCCCCCAGAACAATGAGCAGTTCTTC. This gives the protein CASSIVPQNNEQFF.

This chain uses TRBV28 with TRBJ2-2, with 9 bases aligning to TRBD1. This CDR3 is 19 amino acids long. Looked up from germline, CDR1 is MDHEN and CDR2 is SYDVKM. V lost 3 bases, J lost 4 bases, and 15 bases stayed unmatched. Here the CDR3 reads CASSFCRTGAFRGTGELFF. The DNA of the CDR3 is TGTGCCAGCAGTTTCTGTCGGACAGGGGCCTTCCGTGGCACCGGGGAGCTGTTTTTT.

The chain links TRBV27 to TRBJ2-7; 9 positions match TRBD2. In germline, CDR1 is MNHEY, CDR2 SMNVEV (reference sequence). The CDR3 has 19 amino acids. The ends lost 7 bases at V and 5 bases at J; junction bases unmatched: 24. The CDR3 here is CASTNTPTSGLHPVDEQYF. The CDR3 DNA reads as TGTGCCAGCACCAATACCCCGACTAGCGGCTTACACCCCGTAGACGAGCAGTACTTC.

The rearrangement links TRBV18 to TRBJ1-4; the D is unclear. The V end lost 3 bases, the J end lost 3 bases, and 11 bases lay between the germline ends. The germline CDR1 and CDR2 sequences are KGHSH and LQKENI. This CDR3 is 15 amino acids long. Here the CDR3 reads CASSPSPLANEKLFF. The CDR3 nucleotides read TGTGCCAGCTCACCTAGTCCCCTTGCTAATGAAAAACTGTTTTTT.

The chain carries TRBV5-1 and TRBJ2-7; 14 nucleotides agree with TRBD2. Trimming cost V 3 bases and J 2 bases; bases outside gene matches: 13. CDR3 length: 19 amino acids. CDR1 is SGHRS, CDR2 YFSETQ, per germline. The CDR3 loop is CASSSLGTSGSSSTYEQYF. CDR3 bases: TGCGCCAGCAGCTCGCTCGGGACTAGCGGGAGCAGTTCAACCTACGAGCAGTACTTC.